Included here is one T cell receptor beta chain sequence, with context. Germline CDR1 MNHEY, CDR2 SVGAGI. V gave up 4 bases and J gave up 7 bases, with 13 bases separating them. This CDR3 is built from 13 residues. The data were taken from a study of T cell responses to AZD1222 COVID-19 vaccine. Here immunoSEQ multiplex PCR was the method, and the copy in TCRdb shows in-frame clones only, minus some. Here the sample spans about 110,000 clones, around nine tenths being singletons. This receptor was obtained from an adult who received the AZD1222 COVID-19 vaccine. This chain connects TRBV6-5 to TRBJ1-2; D remains ambiguous. Material: peripheral blood, obtained 28 days after the second AZD1222 dose. The CDR3 sequence is CASSSGTSGGYTF. As DNA, the CDR3 is TGTGCCAGCAGTTCCGGTACCTCGGGTGGCTACACCTTC.